This TCR beta chain appears in the sequencing data of a study of blood T cells in healthy people across ages (dated by TCRdb to about 2015). Concerning the study at large: Template switching captured roughly one uniquely barcoded TCR beta cDNA molecule per two T cells in model experiments. To track age-related changes in TCR beta repertoire diversity, the study relied on deep sequencing normalized with unique cDNA molecular identifiers. Four age groups were formed from the donors: young (average approximately 15 years), middle-aged (less than 40), aged (about 68) and long-lived (roughly 88). Donors of different ages were randomly distributed across sequencing lanes to avoid experimental bias. For two donors (one aged 18 to 29 and one aged 80 or older), the study analyzed two additional independent replicas of 1 million unique cDNA reads from the same blood draw. Here is what the overall study found, with its caveats: Estimates of total diversity from one million sequenced T cells were regarded as lower bounds and underestimates. Since profiling was done on bulk unsorted PBMCs, naive and antigen-experienced compartments could not be conclusively compared. As age increased, observed TCR beta diversity per million T cells dropped in a roughly linear way, and a significant reduction was already evident by age 40. The CMV infection status of donors was not known, potentially confounding age-related changes in expanded clonotypes. Compared with the aged group, more naive CD4+ T cells, fewer expanded clones and increased TCR diversity were shown by the long-lived group, suggesting age selection. There was a strong correlation between observed TCR beta diversity and the percentage of naive T cells measured by flow cytometry.

The CDR3, cysteine through phenylalanine, is 12 amino acids long. The kept DNA is CDR3 alone, 36 bases in frame from the first base. Trimming takes 5 bases from V and 7 bases from J, and the germline ends sit 9 bases apart. Remarks on this clonotype: Its antigen remains unidentified. No qualities accompany the bases; no much larger clone lies one base away.

The library was produced with 5' RACE. Sequencing was performed on an Illumina HiSeq 2500. A second PCR of roughly 7 to 12 cycles was run with a J-beta primer mix and a sample-barcoded 5' primer. Each TCR beta cDNA molecule received a unique molecular identifier from a template-switch 5' adaptor carrying 12 random nucleotides. Each sample yielded at least 2.5 million CDR3-containing paired-end reads. First-strand cDNA synthesis was performed from all RNA using the Mint cDNA synthesis kit, with priming by a TRBC-specific oligonucleotide. Following uracil-DNA glycosylase treatment, all cDNA underwent a first 18-cycle PCR with the universal primers M1SS and BC2_uni_R. Concerning the study's data processing: Normalization of each sample was performed by random selection of 1 million high-quality reads, each carrying a distinct molecular identifier. Instead of being binned into consensus sequences, reads with shared molecular identifiers were discarded. MiTCR, set to a Q25 quality threshold and the strictest error-elimination algorithm, was used for CDR3 identification, clonotype clustering and error correction. A nonparametric unseen species model with Euler transformation was used to estimate lower-bound total TCR beta diversity. Starting from the raw public reads, TCRdb applied fastp trimming at Q25, assembled clones with MiXCR and retained in-frame beta chains. Every entry covers one CDR3 protein and lists the most common genes and DNA from its rows. TCRdb's processing, not the study's, gives the V and J calls here. Recorded for this sample are roughly 700,000 distinct CDR3 sequences; around half of them occurred a single time. The ten largest account for around a third of the sample.

Donors were 39 systemically healthy Caucasian individuals from Russia aged roughly 6 to 100 years. Each donor gave ten milliliters of peripheral blood, collected into EDTA-treated Vacutainer tubes. Ficoll-Paque density-gradient centrifugation was used to isolate PBMCs, with at least 7 million per sample. Trizol reagent was used to extract total RNA from PBMCs, with at least 5 micrograms per sample. For every donor, flow cytometry on a PBMC aliquot measured the percentage of naive CD45RAhigh/CD27high T cells. This chain joins TRBV12-3 or TRBV12-4 to TRBJ2-1; matching of 5 bases hints at TRBD2 as the D gene. The sequencing input was blood. The TCR originated in a woman aged 55-69 years in good health. The CDR3 region has the sequence CASSILENEQFF. DNA sequence: TGTGCCAGCAGTATACTAGAGAATGAGCAGTTCTTC.